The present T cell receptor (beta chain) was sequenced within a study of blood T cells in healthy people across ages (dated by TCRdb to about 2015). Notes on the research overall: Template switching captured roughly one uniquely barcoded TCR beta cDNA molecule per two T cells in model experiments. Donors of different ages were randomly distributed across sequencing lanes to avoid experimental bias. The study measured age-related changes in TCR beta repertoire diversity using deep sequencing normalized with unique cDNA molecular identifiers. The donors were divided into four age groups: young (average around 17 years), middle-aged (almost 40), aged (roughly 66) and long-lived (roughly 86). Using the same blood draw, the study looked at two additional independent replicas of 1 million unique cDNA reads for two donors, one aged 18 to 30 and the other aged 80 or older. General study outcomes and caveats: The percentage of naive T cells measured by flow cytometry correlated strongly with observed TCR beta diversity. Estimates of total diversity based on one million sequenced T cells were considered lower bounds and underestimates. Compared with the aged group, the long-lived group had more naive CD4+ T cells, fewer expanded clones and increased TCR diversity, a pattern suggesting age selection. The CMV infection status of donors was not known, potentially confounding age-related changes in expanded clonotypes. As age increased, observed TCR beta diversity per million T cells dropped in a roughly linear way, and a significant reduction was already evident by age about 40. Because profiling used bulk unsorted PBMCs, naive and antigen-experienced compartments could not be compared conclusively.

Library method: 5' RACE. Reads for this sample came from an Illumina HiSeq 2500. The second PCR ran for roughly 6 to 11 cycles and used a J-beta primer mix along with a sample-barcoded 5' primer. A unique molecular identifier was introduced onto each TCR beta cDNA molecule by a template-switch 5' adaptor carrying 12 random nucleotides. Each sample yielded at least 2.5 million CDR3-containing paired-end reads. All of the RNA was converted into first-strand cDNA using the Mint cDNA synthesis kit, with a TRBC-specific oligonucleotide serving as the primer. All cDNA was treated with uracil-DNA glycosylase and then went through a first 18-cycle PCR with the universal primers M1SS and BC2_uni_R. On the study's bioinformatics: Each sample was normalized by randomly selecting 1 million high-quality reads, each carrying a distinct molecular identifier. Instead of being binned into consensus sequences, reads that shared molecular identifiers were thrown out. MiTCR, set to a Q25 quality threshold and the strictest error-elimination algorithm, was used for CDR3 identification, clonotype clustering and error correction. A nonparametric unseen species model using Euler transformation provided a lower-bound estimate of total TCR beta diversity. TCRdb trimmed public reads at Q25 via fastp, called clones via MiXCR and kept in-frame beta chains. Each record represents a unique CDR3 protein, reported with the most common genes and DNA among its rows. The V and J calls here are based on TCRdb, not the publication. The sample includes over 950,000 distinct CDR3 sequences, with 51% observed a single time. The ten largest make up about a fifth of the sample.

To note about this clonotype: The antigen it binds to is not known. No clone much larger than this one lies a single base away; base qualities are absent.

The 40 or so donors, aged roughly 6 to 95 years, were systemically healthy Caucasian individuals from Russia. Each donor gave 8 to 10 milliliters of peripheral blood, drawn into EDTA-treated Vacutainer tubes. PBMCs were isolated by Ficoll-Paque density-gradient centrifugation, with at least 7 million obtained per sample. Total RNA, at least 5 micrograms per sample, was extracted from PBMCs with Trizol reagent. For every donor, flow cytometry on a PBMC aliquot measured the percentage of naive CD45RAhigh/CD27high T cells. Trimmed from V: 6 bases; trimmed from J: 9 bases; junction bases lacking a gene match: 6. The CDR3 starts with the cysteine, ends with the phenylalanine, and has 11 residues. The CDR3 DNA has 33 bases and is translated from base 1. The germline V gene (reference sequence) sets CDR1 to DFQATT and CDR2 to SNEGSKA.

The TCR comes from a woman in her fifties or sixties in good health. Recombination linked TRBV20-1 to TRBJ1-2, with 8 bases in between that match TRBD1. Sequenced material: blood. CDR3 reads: CSAHRGGRYTF. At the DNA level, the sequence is TGCAGTGCACACAGGGGGGGACGCTACACCTTC.